This TCR beta chain appears in the sequencing data of a study of response to subunit inactivated influenza vaccine. Turning to this clonotype: Antigen: not known.

Study results and limitations: Authors suggested that a seasonal influenza vaccination recruits few new T cells each time.

TCRdb used MiXCR to reprocess the RT-PCR reads, holding one entry per CDR3 protein. In the table there are 490,000 or so distinct CDR3 sequences, around 8% of which are singletons. This TCR derives from a man aged 50 to 69 who received an inactivated influenza vaccine. Source: PBMCs from blood, taken around 25 months after vaccination.

The CDR3 sequence: CASRDSWHYEQYF. CDR3 coding DNA: TGTGCCTCCAGGGACAGCTGGCACTACGAGCAGTACTTC. This chain joins TRBV10-3 and TRBJ2-7, with 7 bases fitting TRBD1. The germline gives CDR1 ENHRY, CDR2 SYGVKD. The CDR3 contains 13 residues. Trimming took 11 bases from V and 3 from J; bases not matched to a gene: 10.